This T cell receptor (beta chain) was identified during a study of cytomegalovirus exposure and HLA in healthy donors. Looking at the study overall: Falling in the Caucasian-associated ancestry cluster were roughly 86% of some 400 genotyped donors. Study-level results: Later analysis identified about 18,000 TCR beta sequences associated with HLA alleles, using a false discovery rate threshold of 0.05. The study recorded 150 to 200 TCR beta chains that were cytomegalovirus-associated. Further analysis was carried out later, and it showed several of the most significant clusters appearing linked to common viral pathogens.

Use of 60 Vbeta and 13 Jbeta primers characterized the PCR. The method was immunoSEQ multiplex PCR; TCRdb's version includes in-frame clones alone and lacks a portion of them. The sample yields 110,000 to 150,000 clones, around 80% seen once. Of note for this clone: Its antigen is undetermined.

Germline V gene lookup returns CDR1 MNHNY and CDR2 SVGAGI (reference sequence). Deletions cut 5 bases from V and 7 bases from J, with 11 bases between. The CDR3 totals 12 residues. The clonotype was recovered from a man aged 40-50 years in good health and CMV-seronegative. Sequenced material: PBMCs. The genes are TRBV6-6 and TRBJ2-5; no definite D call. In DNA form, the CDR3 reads TGTGCCAGCAGTACCTGGGCCGGGACCCAGTACTTC. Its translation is CASSTWAGTQYF.